This T cell receptor (beta chain) was documented in a study of T-cell memory formation after mild COVID-19. Points from the study as a whole: CD4+ contracting clones lay mainly in CM and EM, CD8+ ones in EMRA. Clones that contracted from day 15 to 85 were balanced CD4/CD8, while later expanders leaned CD4+.

TCRdb re-derived calls from the 5' RACE reads in MiXCR, one entry per CDR3 protein. Altogether 100,000 to 150,000 distinct CDR3 sequences are present, 5% to 6.5% being singletons, with the ten largest covering under 2.5%. Deletions cut 2 bases from V and 9 bases from J, with 14 bases between. Germline CDR1 SGHDN, CDR2 FVKESK. The CDR3 covers 13 residues. A remark on this clonotype: Its target is unknown.

This TCR was recovered from an adult woman who had mild COVID-19 (a few samples of this study predate the infection). Cell type and time point are not known. The sequencing input was PBMCs or a T cell subset sorted from them (not recorded which). J is TRBJ2-7 and V is TRBV14; D not resolved. The CDR3: CASSQSRQTPQYF. The CDR3 bases are TGTGCCAGCAGCCAATCTCGGCAGACTCCGCAGTACTTC.